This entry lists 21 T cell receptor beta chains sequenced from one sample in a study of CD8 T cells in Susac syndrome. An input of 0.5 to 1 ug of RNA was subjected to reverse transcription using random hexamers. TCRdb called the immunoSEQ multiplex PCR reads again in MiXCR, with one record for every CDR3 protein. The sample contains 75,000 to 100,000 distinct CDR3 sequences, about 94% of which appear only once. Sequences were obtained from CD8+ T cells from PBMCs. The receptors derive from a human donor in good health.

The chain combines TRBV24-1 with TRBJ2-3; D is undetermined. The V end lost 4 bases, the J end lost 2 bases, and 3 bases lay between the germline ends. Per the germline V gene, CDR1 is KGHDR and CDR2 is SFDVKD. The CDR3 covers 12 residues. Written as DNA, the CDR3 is TGTGCCACCAGTGACTACACAGATACGCAGTATTTT. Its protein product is CATSDYTDTQYF.

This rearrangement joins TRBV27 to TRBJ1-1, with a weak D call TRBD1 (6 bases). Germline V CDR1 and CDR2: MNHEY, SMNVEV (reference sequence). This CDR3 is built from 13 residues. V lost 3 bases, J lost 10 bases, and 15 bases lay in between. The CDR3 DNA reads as TGTGCCAGCAGTTTGGCGGGGGGCGTCGGAGCTTTCTTT. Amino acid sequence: CASSLAGGVGAFF.

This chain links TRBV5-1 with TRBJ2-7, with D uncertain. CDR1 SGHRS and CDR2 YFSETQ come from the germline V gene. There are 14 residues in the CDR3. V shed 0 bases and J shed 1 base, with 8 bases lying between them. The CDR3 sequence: CASSLGRSSYEQYF. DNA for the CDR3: TGCGCCAGCAGCTTGGGCAGGTCTTCCTACGAGCAGTACTTC.

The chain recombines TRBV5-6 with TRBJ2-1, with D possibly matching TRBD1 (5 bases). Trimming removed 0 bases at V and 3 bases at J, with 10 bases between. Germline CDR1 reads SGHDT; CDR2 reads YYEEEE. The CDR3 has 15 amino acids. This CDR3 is CASSLGQRDYNEQFF. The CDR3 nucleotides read TGTGCCAGCAGCTTGGGACAGCGAGACTACAATGAGCAGTTCTTC.

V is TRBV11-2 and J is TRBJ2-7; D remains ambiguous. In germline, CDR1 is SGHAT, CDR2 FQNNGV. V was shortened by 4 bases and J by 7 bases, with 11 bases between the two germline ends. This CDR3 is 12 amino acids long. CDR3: CASSSPFGEQYV. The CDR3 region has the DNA TGTGCCAGCAGCTCCCCTTTTGGGGAGCAGTACGTC.

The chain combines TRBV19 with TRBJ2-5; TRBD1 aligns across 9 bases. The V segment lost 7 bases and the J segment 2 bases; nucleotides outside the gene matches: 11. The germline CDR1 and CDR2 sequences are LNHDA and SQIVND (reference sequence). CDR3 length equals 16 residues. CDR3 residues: CASKEGDRETQETQYF. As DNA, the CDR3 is TGTGCCAGTAAAGAGGGGGACAGGGAGACTCAAGAGACCCAGTACTTC.

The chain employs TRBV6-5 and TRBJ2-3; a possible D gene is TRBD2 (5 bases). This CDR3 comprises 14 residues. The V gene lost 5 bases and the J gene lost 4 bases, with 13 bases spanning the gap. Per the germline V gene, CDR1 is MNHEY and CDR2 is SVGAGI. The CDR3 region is CASSEGSRSDTQYF. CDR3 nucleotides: TGTGCCAGCAGTGAGGGCTCTCGATCAGATACGCAGTATTTT.

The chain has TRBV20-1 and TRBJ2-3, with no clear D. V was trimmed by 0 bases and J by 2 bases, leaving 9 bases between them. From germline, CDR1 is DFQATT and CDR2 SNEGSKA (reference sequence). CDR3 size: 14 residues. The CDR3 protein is CSARDFAITDTQYF. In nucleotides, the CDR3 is TGCAGTGCTAGAGATTTCGCCATCACAGATACGCAGTATTTT.

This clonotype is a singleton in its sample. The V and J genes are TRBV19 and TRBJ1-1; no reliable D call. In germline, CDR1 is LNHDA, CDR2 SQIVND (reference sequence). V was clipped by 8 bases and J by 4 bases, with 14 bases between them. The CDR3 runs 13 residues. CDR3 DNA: TGTGCCAGTTCTAACTTTGGGAGCACTGAAGCTTTCTTT. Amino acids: CASSNFGSTEAFF.

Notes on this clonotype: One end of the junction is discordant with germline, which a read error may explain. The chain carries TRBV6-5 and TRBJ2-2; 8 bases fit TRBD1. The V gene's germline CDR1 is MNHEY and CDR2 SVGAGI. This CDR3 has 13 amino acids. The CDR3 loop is CASSRGRTGELSF. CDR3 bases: TGTGCCAGCAGCAGGGGGCGGACCGGGGAGCTGTCTTTT.

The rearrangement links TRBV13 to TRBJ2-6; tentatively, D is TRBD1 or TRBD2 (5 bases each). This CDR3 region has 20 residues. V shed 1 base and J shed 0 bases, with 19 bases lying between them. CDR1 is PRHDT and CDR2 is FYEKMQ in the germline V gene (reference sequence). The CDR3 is CASSLAIADTGFSGANVLTF. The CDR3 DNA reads TGTGCCAGCAGCTTAGCGATTGCGGACACGGGGTTCTCTGGGGCCAACGTCCTGACTTTC.

CDR3 nucleotides: TGTGCCAGCAGCCTTCACAGCCAAGCTAACTATGGCTACACCTTC. Protein: CASSLHSQANYGYTF. The chain uses TRBV9 and TRBJ1-2, with D hard to call. The germline gives CDR1 SGDLS, CDR2 YYNGEE. The CDR3 consists of 15 residues. The V gene lost 4 bases and the J gene lost 0 bases, with 13 bases spanning the gap.

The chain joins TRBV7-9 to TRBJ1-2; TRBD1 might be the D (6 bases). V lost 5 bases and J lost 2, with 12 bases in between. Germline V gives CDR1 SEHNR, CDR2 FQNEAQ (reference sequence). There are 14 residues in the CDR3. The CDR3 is CASSKGGPNYGYTF. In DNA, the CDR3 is TGTGCCAGCAGCAAAGGGGGACCAAACTATGGCTACACCTTC.

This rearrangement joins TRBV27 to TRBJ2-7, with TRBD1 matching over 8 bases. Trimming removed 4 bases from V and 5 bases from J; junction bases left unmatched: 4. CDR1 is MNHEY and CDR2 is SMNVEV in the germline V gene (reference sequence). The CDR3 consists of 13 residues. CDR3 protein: CASSWTGTHEQYV. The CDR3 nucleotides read TGTGCCAGCAGTTGGACAGGGACCCACGAGCAGTACGTC.

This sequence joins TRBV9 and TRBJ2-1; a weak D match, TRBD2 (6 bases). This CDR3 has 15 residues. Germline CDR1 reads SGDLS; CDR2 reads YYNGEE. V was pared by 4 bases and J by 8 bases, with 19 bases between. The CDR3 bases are TGTGCCAGCAGCCACCAACCGACTAGTATCGATGAGCAGTTCTTC. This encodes CASSHQPTSIDEQFF.

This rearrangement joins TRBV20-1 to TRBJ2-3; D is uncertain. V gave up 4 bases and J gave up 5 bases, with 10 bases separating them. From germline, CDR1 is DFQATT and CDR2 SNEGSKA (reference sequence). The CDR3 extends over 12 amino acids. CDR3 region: CSANRLGDTQYF. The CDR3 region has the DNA TGCAGTGCTAACCGTCTGGGAGATACGCAGTATTTT.

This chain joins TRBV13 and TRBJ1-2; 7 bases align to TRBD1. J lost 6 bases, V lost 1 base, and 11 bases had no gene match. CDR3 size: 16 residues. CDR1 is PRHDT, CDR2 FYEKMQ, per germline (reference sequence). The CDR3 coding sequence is TGTGCCAGCAGCTTAGAGGGGGCGCAATTAAAAAATGGCTACACCTTC. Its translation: CASSLEGAQLKNGYTF. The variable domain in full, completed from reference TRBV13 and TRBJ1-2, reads AAGVIQSPRHLIKEKRETATLKCYPIPRHDTVYWYQQGPGQDPQFLISFYEKMQSDKGSIPDRFSAQQFSDYHSELNMSSLELGDSALYFCASSLEGAQLKNGYTFGSGTRLTVV.

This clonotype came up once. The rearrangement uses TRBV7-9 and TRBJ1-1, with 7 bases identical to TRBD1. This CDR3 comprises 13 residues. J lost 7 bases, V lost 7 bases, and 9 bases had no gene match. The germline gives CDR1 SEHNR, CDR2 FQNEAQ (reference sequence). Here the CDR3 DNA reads TGTGCCAGCATACCCAACTGGGACAGTGAAGCTTTCTTT. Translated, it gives CASIPNWDSEAFF.

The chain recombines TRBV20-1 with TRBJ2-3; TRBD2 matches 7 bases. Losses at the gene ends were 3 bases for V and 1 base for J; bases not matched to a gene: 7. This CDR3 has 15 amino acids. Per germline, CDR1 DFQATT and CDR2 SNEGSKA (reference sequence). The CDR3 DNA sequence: TGCAGTGCTAGGAGGTTTCGGGGGGGCACAGATACGCAGTATTTT. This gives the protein CSARRFRGGTDTQYF.

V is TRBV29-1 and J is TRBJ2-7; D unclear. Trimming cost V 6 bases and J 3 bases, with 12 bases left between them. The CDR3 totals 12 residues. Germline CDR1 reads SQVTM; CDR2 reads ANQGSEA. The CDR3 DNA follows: TGCAGCGTCGTACTGGAAGGCTACGAGCAGTACGTC. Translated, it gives CSVVLEGYEQYV.

CDR3 nucleotide sequence: TGTGCCAGCAGTCTCAAATCAGGACGTACGCAGTATTTT. This translates into CASSLKSGRTQYF. The V gene is TRBV13, the J gene TRBJ2-3; D not certain. V dropped 6 bases and J dropped 8 bases, with 15 bases sitting between them. CDR1 is PRHDT and CDR2 is FYEKMQ in the germline V gene (reference sequence). The CDR3 is made up of 13 amino acids.